This record looks at one TCR beta chain sequence and its context. Preparation of the TCRbeta library was carried out with unique molecular identifiers. TCRdb independently ran MiXCR on the PCR reads; one entry per CDR3 protein. The table records approximately 350,000 distinct CDR3 sequences, about an eighth of them present only once. This sample was included in a study of T-cell reconstitution after alpha-beta-depleted transplantation in children. This CDR3 region has 16 residues. Trimming removed 6 bases from V and 1 base from J; junction bases left unmatched: 9. Per germline, CDR1 ENHRY and CDR2 SYGVKD.

The sample consisted of PBMCs, taken from the stem cell graft. This TCR derives from a human donor who donated a stem cell graft to a child with Fanconi anemia. The chain carries TRBV10-3 and TRBJ2-3; 8 bases map to TRBD2. The DNA of the CDR3 is TGTGCCATCAGAGCGGGGGCCCCCGGGGGCACAGATACGCAGTATTTT. Translated: CAIRAGAPGGTDTQYF.